The 17 T cell receptor beta chains listed next were all sequenced from one sample in a study of CD8 T cells in ankylosing spondylitis. TCRdb itself ran the 5' RACE reads through MiXCR, one entry per CDR3 protein. This sample has over 200,000 distinct CDR3 sequences, with roughly 18% found just once. For these TCRs, the target antigens are not known. Findings and caveats of the study: Several highly homologous variants formed a TCR beta motif that appeared characteristic of ankylosing spondylitis blood.

Material for sequencing was blood, either unsorted or a sorted T cell fraction (not recorded which). These TCRs come from a male donor with ankylosing spondylitis.

This clonotype came up a few times. CDR3 coding DNA: TGTGCCAGCAGTTACGGTCCGGCGGAGACCCAGTACTTC. As protein: CASSYGPAETQYF. V gene TRBV6-6 combines with J gene TRBJ2-5; the D is unclear. CDR3 length: 13 residues. Germline values: CDR1 MNHNY, CDR2 SVGAGI (reference sequence). Trimming shortened V by 2 bases and J by 5 bases, and 9 bases separated the two germline ends.

This clonotype came up a few times. The chain recombines TRBV3-1 with TRBJ1-2, with unresolved D. With 1 base removed from V and 3 bases from J, the gap between germline ends came to 6 bases. The length of the CDR3 is 13 residues. CDR1 is LGHDT, CDR2 YNNKEL, per germline (reference sequence). The CDR3 loop is CASSQGRDYGYTF. The CDR3 DNA reads TGTGCCAGCAGCCAAGGGCGGGACTATGGCTACACCTTC.

This chain joins TRBV30 and TRBJ2-1; D not certain. The CDR3 contains 12 residues. Germline assignment: CDR1 GTSNPN and CDR2 SVGIG (reference sequence). The germline V and J ends were trimmed by 5 bases and 5 bases, with 10 bases remaining between them. The CDR3 loop reads CAWDDEDNEQFF. The CDR3 bases are TGTGCCTGGGACGACGAGGACAATGAGCAGTTCTTC.

The rearrangement joins TRBV6-2 or TRBV6-3 to TRBJ2-1, with 8 bases matching TRBD2. The junction had 7 bases not matched to a gene; V was cut back by 4 bases and J by 5 bases. This CDR3 region has 15 residues. Germline-derived CDR1 and CDR2 are MNHEY and SVGEGT. For the CDR3, the DNA is TGTGCCAGCAGTTCGCGACTAGCGCCCGACAATGAGCAGTTCTTC. The encoded protein is CASSSRLAPDNEQFF.

This clonotype was observed a handful of times. V usage is TRBV29-1 and J usage is TRBJ2-3; TRBD2 matches 9 bases. The CDR3 totals 15 residues. The V gene's germline CDR1 is SQVTM and CDR2 ANQGSEA. With 1 base clipped from V and 3 bases from J, the junction kept 5 bases outside the gene matches. CDR3 in DNA: TGCAGCGTTGAAGGAGGGGCGGGAGGGACAGATACGCAGTATTTT. Translating it yields CSVEGGAGGTDTQYF.

There are a few counts of this clonotype. The chain is built from TRBV29-1 and TRBJ2-7; 8 nucleotides align to TRBD1. The CDR3 runs 14 residues. J was trimmed by 0 bases and V by 6 bases; bases with no gene match: 7. Per the germline V gene, CDR1 is SQVTM and CDR2 is ANQGSEA. The CDR3 spells CSVDAGTGSYEQYF. CDR3 sequence (DNA): TGCAGCGTCGACGCCGGGACAGGCTCCTACGAGCAGTACTTC.

The chain has TRBV12-3 or TRBV12-4 and TRBJ1-1; no reliable D call. The CDR3 loop spans 14 amino acids. Deletions cut 2 bases from V and 4 bases from J, with 11 bases between. CDR3 DNA: TGTGCCAGCAGTTTATGGAACAGTAGCACTGAAGCTTTCTTT. It yields the protein CASSLWNSSTEAFF.

This clonotype has a handful of counts. The chain combines TRBV4-1 with TRBJ2-7; D possibly corresponds to TRBD1 (5 bases). V dropped 3 bases and J dropped 3 bases, with 9 bases sitting between them. The CDR3 loop spans 13 amino acids. Germline values: CDR1 MGHRA, CDR2 YSYEKL. The DNA for the CDR3 is TGCGCCAGCAGCCAGGACAACAACTACGAGCAGTACTTC. This sequence encodes CASSQDNNYEQYF.

This chain uses TRBV9 with TRBJ1-2; possibly TRBD1 for D (5 bases). The CDR3 sequence is 12 residues long. V was clipped by 10 bases and J by 6 bases, with 16 bases between them. From germline, CDR1 is SGDLS and CDR2 YYNGEE. CDR3 nucleotide sequence: TGTGCCCCGGGACCCGTAGGAGATGGCTACACCTTC. Translated: CAPGPVGDGYTF.

This clonotype turned up a few times. This chain connects TRBV6-5 to TRBJ2-7, with D perhaps TRBD1 or TRBD2 (5 bases each). CDR3 length equals 14 residues. Germline CDR1 and CDR2: MNHEY and SVGAGI. Trimming stripped 2 bases from V and 2 bases from J, with 10 bases between. Here the CDR3 reads CASSYGGNPYEQYF. The CDR3 bases are TGTGCCAGCAGTTACGGGGGTAACCCCTACGAGCAGTACTTC.

This chain joins TRBV20-1 and TRBJ2-1, with 10 bases identical to TRBD1. The CDR3 has 16 residues. J gave up 3 bases and V 4 bases, and 9 bases lay outside the gene matches. Germline assignment: CDR1 DFQATT and CDR2 SNEGSKA (reference sequence). CDR3 nucleotide sequence: TGCAGTGCTACCGGGACAGGGGCGATGGTCTACAATGAGCAGTTCTTC. This codes for CSATGTGAMVYNEQFF.

This clonotype showed up just a few times. The junction and the germline gene differ at one end; a read error may be behind it. The J gene is TRBJ2-3, the V gene TRBV3-1, with a weak D call TRBD1 (6 bases). The CDR3 sequence is 18 residues long. Germline values: CDR1 LGHDT, CDR2 YNNKEL (reference sequence). DNA for the CDR3: TGTGCCAGCAGCCACAGGGGAATGCTTTTACCTAACACAAATACGCAGTATTTT. It is translated as CASSHRGMLLPNTNTQYF.

This clonotype was found a few times. This CDR3 is CASSQTPDRPYEQYF. CDR3 bases: TGCGCCAGCAGCCAAACACCAGACAGACCCTACGAGCAGTACTTC. The chain employs TRBV4-1 and TRBJ2-7; TRBD1 might be the D (5 bases). Germline CDR1 MGHRA, CDR2 YSYEKL. Between the trimmed V and J ends, which lost 2 bases and 2 bases, there was a span of 13 bases. This CDR3 spans 15 amino acids.

This clonotype was counted a few times. The DNA of the CDR3 is TGCGCCAGCAGCGGCGACGGCGGGCACTATGGCTACACCTTC. Translation: CASSGDGGHYGYTF. This chain uses TRBV5-1 with TRBJ1-2, with D uncertain. Trimming left V 4 bases short and J 3 bases short, with 13 bases between. This CDR3 is 14 amino acids long. Germline V CDR1 and CDR2: SGHRS, YFSETQ. The variable domain in full, with the rest retrieved from reference TRBV5-1 and TRBJ1-2, is KAGVTQTPRYLIKTRGQQVTLSCSPISGHRSVSWYQQTPGQGLQFLFEYFSETQRNKGNFPGRFSGRQFSNSRSEMNVSTLELGDSALYLCASSGDGGHYGYTFGSGTRLTVV.

This clonotype has more than one count but fewer than ten. The rearrangement joins TRBV5-1 to TRBJ1-1; maybe TRBD1 (5 bases). The CDR3 is 14 amino acids. CDR1 and CDR2 from the germline V gene are SGHRS and YFSETQ. V was clipped by 0 bases and J by 5 bases, with 11 bases between them. In DNA, the CDR3 is TGCGCCAGCAGCTTGGCTGGGACTGAAACTGAAGCTTTCTTT. Encoded protein: CASSLAGTETEAFF.

This clonotype has only one observation. A read error may produce the germline difference seen at one junction end. The V and J genes are TRBV3-1 and TRBJ2-2; weak D call: TRBD2 (5 bases). This CDR3 is built from 17 residues. Germline lookup yields CDR1 LGHDT and CDR2 YNNKEL (reference sequence). CDR3 sequence reads: CASSQDLERINTGDLFF. The CDR3 DNA reads TGTGCCAGCAGCCAAGATTTGGAGAGAATTAACACCGGGGATCTGTTTTTT.

A few counts support this clonotype. J is TRBJ1-5 and V is TRBV4-1; perhaps TRBD1 as D (5 bases). The CDR3 totals 16 residues. In germline, CDR1 is MGHRA, CDR2 YSYEKL. The ends were cut back, 1 base at V and 0 bases at J, with 10 bases in the middle. DNA for the CDR3: TGCGCCAGCAGCCAAGGGGGCGAGTATAGCAATCAGCCCCAGCATTTT. Translating it yields CASSQGGEYSNQPQHF.